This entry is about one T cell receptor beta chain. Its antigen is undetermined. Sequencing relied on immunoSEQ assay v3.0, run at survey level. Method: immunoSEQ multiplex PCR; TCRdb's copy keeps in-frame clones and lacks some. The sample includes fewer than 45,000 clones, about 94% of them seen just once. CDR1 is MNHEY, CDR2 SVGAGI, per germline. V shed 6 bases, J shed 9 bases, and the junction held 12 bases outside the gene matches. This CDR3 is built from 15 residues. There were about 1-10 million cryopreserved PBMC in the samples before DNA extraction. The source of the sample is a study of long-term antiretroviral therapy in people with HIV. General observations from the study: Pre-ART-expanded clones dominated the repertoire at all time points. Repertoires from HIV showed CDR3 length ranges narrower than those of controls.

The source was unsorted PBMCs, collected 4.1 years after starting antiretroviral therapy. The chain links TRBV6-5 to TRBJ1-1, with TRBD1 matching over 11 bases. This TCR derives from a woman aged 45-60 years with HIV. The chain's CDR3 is CASSRLSGQGVQAFF. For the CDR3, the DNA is TGTGCCAGCAGCCGACTGTCGGGACAGGGGGTTCAAGCTTTCTTT.